This is a list of T cell receptor beta chains from one sample in a study of cytomegalovirus exposure and HLA in healthy donors. Profiling relied on immunoSEQ multiplex PCR, and the TCRdb table lists in-frame clones only, not all of them. Its table records 60,000 to 65,000 clones. Sequencing was done on a sample of PBMCs. The receptors stem from a woman between 18 and 30 years old in good health and CMV-seronegative. Both conserved end residues are part of each CDR3. Fields, in order: J gene, D gene, V gene, CDR3 DNA, CDR3 protein. D genes are given only for firm matches.

TRBJ2-2 | TRBD2 | TRBV25-1 | TGTGCCAGCAGTGAATGGTCTAGCGGGGACCACACCGGGGAGCTGTTTTTT | CASSEWSSGDHTGELFF
TRBJ2-7 | - | TRBV9 | TGTGCCAGCAGTCCTGGAGGCCCCTACGAGCAGTACTTC | CASSPGGPYEQYF
TRBJ2-1 | - | TRBV18 | TGTGCCAGCTCACCATTGGGGGGTGAGCAGTTCTTC | CASSPLGGEQFF
TRBJ2-7 | TRBD1 | TRBV27 | TGTGCCAGCAGTTCGTGGACAGGAAGCTACGAGCAGTACTTC | CASSSWTGSYEQYF
TRBJ2-1 | - | TRBV5-1 | TGCGCCAGCAGCGTAAGGGGCGATGAGCAGTTCTTC | CASSVRGDEQFF
TRBJ1-1 | - | TRBV4-1 | TGCGCCAGCAGCCATCCAGCCCAAGCCCGGAGGTCCAAACTTACGGCTTTCTTT | CASSHPAQARRSKLTAFF
TRBJ1-1 | - | TRBV10-3 | TGTGCCATCAACGGGTGGCTGAACACTGAAGCTTTCTTT | CAINGWLNTEAFF
TRBJ1-5 | - | TRBV25-1 | TGTGCCAGCAGTGAATCCACGGCGGGATGGAATCAGCCCCAGCATTTT | CASSESTAGWNQPQHF
TRBJ1-4 | TRBD1 | TRBV5-1 | TGCGCCAGCAAGAACCTGCCGACAGGGACTAATGAAAAACTGTTTTTT | CASKNLPTGTNEKLFF
TRBJ2-3 | TRBD1 | TRBV29-1 | TGCAGCGTTGCAGGGGGTCAGACCACAGATACGCAGTATTTT | CSVAGGQTTDTQYF
TRBJ2-7 | TRBD2 | TRBV6-5 | TGTGCCAGCAGTCTTAGCGGGAGCGGCTACGAGCAGTACTTC | CASSLSGSGYEQYF
TRBJ2-7 | TRBD1 | TRBV29-1 | TGCAGCGTTCGGACAGGGGGCTACGAGCAGTACTTC | CSVRTGGYEQYF
TRBJ1-6 | - | TRBV2 | TGTGCCAGCAGTGAAAACTACTTTCGGAATTCACCCCTCCACTTT | CASSENYFRNSPLHF
TRBJ1-5 | - | TRBV19 | TGTGCCAGTAATGCCGGGCGGGACCAGCATTTT | CASNAGRDQHF
TRBJ1-2 | - | TRBV4-1 | TGCGCCAGCAGCCAAGATTTAGGAGGGGCTCCGGGCTACACCTTC | CASSQDLGGAPGYTF
TRBJ1-6 | - | TRBV6-5 | TGTGCCAGGGAACTACGGCAGAGTGATTCACCCCTCCACTTT | CARELRQSDSPLHF
TRBJ1-3 | TRBD1 | TRBV5-1 | TGCGCCAGCAGCTTGGTCTTTCGGGGCTTTTCAGGGGGCTCTGGAAACACCATATATTTT | CASSLVFRGFSGGSGNTIYF
TRBJ1-2 | - | TRBV30 | TGTGCCTGGCCTTTCCCCGGGGGGATGATTCTGCATGGCTACACCTTC | CAWPFPGGMILHGYTF
TRBJ1-2 | TRBD1 | TRBV14 | TGTGCCAGCAGCCCGACAGGGAACTATGGCTACACCTTC | CASSPTGNYGYTF
TRBJ1-4 | TRBD1 | TRBV2 | TGTGCCAGCAGTGTTAGGCGGGACAGGGTTTTT | CASSVRRDRVF
TRBJ2-7 | - | TRBV25-1 | TGTGCCAGTGGGAGGGGGGGCAAATCCTACGAGCAGTACTTC | CASGRGGKSYEQYF
TRBJ1-4 | - | TRBV30 | TGTGCCTGGAGCAGGGGCTGGGGGGGGGAAAAACTGTTTTTT | CAWSRGWGGEKLFF
TRBJ1-1 | - | TRBV4-1 | TGCGCCAGCAGCCAAGATCCCGGGGTATTCTCTGAAGCTTTCTTT | CASSQDPGVFSEAFF
TRBJ2-7 | TRBD2 | TRBV10-1 | TGCGCCAGCAGTGAGTCCGGAGCGGGGGGGTTCGAGCAGTACTTC | CASSESGAGGFEQYF
TRBJ2-3 | TRBD2 | TRBV19 | TGTGCCAGTAGTACGACGGGACTAGCGTCAGATACGCAGTATTTT | CASSTTGLASDTQYF
TRBJ1-1 | TRBD1 | TRBV2 | TGTGCCAGGAGACACAGGGGCCTGAACACTGAAGCTTTCTTT | CARRHRGLNTEAFF
TRBJ2-5 | TRBD1 | TRBV5-1 | TGCGCCAGCAGCGGAGGACAGGGGGCAAGGGAGACCCAGTACTTC | CASSGGQGARETQYF
TRBJ1-6 | - | TRBV9 | TGTGCCAGCAGCCCAAACGGGGGGAATTCACCCCTCCACTTT | CASSPNGGNSPLHF
TRBJ2-1 | TRBD1 | TRBV5-1 | TGCGACAGCAGCTTGGGACAGGGCTGGGAGCAGTTCTTC | CDSSLGQGWEQFF
TRBJ2-1 | - | TRBV5-1 | TGCGCCAGCAGCTTGCGGAATGAGCAGTTCTTC | CASSLRNEQFF
TRBJ2-3 | - | TRBV19 | TGTGCCAGCATCGAAACCGGGACTCTCGACCCAGATACGCAGTATTTT | CASIETGTLDPDTQYF
TRBJ2-5 | - | TRBV5-1 | TGCGCCAGCAGCCGGACCTACGGGAGACGAGAGACCCAGTACTTC | CASSRTYGRRETQYF
TRBJ2-4 | TRBD1 | TRBV5-1 | TGCGCCAGCAGCCTACCGGACAGGGGGAAAAACATTCAGTACTTC | CASSLPDRGKNIQYF
TRBJ2-1 | - | TRBV11-2 | TGTGCCAGCACCAGGGGCGGGAGTGTCAATGAGCAGTTCTTC | CASTRGGSVNEQFF
TRBJ1-6 | - | TRBV19 | TGTGCCAGTAGTGTCGGGTGGGATAATTCACCCCTCCACTTT | CASSVGWDNSPLHF
TRBJ2-1 | TRBD2 | TRBV6-1 | TGTGCCAGCAGTGGGACTAGCGGGGGTACCCGCTCCGACAATGAGCAGTTCTTC | CASSGTSGGTRSDNEQFF
TRBJ1-4 | - | TRBV19 | TGTGCCAGTAGTATTTGGCCAACTAATGAAAAACTGTTTTTT | CASSIWPTNEKLFF
TRBJ1-2 | TRBD1 | TRBV5-4 | TGTGCCAGCCAAACAGGGGGGGATGGCTATGGCTACACCTTC | CASQTGGDGYGYTF
TRBJ2-7 | TRBD2 | TRBV29-1 | TGCAGCGTTAGCGGGAAGGCGAGCTACGAGCAGTACTTC | CSVSGKASYEQYF
TRBJ2-5 | - | TRBV4-1 | TGCGCCAGCAGCGCGGGTGCGAATCAAGAGACCCAGTACTTC | CASSAGANQETQYF